This record looks at one TCR beta chain sequence and its context. Its antigen is as yet unknown. The sample comes from a study of EBV T-cell therapy then PD-1 blockade in nasopharyngeal carcinoma. This CDR3 has 17 residues. V lost 1 base to trimming and J lost 4 bases, with 17 bases between them. In germline, CDR1 is LNHNV, CDR2 YYDKDF (reference sequence). As for treatment: AdE1-LMPpoly-expanded autologous EBV-specific T-cell therapy followed by anti-PD-1 nivolumab. Libraries were prepared by immunoSEQ multiplex PCR; TCRdb keeps only in-frame clonotypes and omits some of them. The data show roughly 19,000 clones, with 84% seen just once and less than 35% held by the top ten.

This receptor was taken from a man in his forties with nasopharyngeal carcinoma. This specimen was CD8+ T cells from blood, taken at approximately day 31 from a patient whose treatment included autologous EBV-specific T cells and nivolumab. This chain connects TRBV15 to TRBJ1-3; possible D gene TRBD1, 5 bases. The CDR3 region is CATSRATETVGGNTIYF. CDR3 coding DNA: TGTGCCACCAGCAGAGCTACAGAGACAGTGGGCGGAAACACCATATATTTT.